One and the same sample provided the 14 T cell receptor beta chains below, sequenced in a study of cytomegalovirus exposure and HLA in healthy donors. Both 60 Vbeta primers and 13 Jbeta primers went into the PCR. Assay used: immunoSEQ multiplex PCR; TCRdb lists only in-frame clones, some missing. The sample consists of more than 85,000 clones, less than 9.5% of them appearing once. Sequencing was carried out using PBMCs. These TCRs come from a man in his fifties in good health and CMV-seropositive.

The chain employs TRBV5-6 and TRBJ2-7, with 12 nucleotides matching TRBD1. Trimming cost V 3 bases and J 9 bases; bases outside gene matches: 10. The CDR3 is made up of 15 amino acids. Germline V CDR1 and CDR2: SGHDT, YYEEEE. CDR3 loop: CASSWRDRGPMVQYF. Written as DNA, the CDR3 is TGTGCCAGCAGCTGGAGGGACAGGGGGCCAATGGTGCAGTACTTC.

This clone was observed a few times. The chain combines TRBV29-1 with TRBJ2-6; the match to TRBD1 covers 11 bases. This CDR3 comprises 16 residues. The germline V gene encodes CDR1 SQVTM and CDR2 ANQGSEA. Trimming removed 7 bases from V and 3 bases from J; junction bases left unmatched: 8. In DNA, the CDR3 is TGCAGCGCCAGGACAGGGGGCGCCTATGGGGCCAACGTCCTGACTTTC. This encodes CSARTGGAYGANVLTF.

This clone was detected only a few times. The chain has TRBV29-1 and TRBJ2-5; the D gene is possibly TRBD1 (5 bases). V lost 0 bases, J lost 4 bases, and 12 bases lay in between. The CDR3 consists of 14 residues. Germline CDR1 and CDR2: SQVTM and ANQGSEA. The CDR3 DNA is TGCAGCGTTGAAGATTACCCAGGGCCAGAGACCCAGTACTTC. Amino acids: CSVEDYPGPETQYF.

The rearrangement uses TRBV5-4 and TRBJ2-7; TRBD1 agrees at 9 bases. Losses at the gene ends were 5 bases for V and 6 bases for J; bases not matched to a gene: 12. CDR3 length: 15 amino acids. The germline V gene encodes CDR1 SGHNT and CDR2 YYREEE (reference sequence). CDR3 sequence: CASSQVGTGGGEQYF. The DNA for the CDR3 is TGTGCCAGCAGTCAAGTCGGAACAGGGGGCGGCGAGCAGTACTTC. The complete variable domain, with remaining parts taken from reference TRBV5-4 and TRBJ2-7, reads ETGVTQSPTHLIKTRGQQVTLRCSSQSGHNTVSWYQQALGQGPQFIFQYYREEENGRGNFPPRFSGLQFPNYSSELNVNALELDDSALYLCASSQVGTGGGEQYFGPGTRLTVT.

This clone appeared a few times. This chain connects TRBV10-3 to TRBJ1-2; the match to TRBD1 covers 8 bases. Germline trimming cut 0 bases from V and 8 bases from J; bases unmatched to any gene: 8. Per the germline V gene, CDR1 is ENHRY and CDR2 is SYGVKD. This CDR3 has 15 amino acids. This CDR3 reads CAISESGQVPRGYTF. The CDR3 nucleotides read TGTGCCATCAGTGAGTCGGGACAGGTCCCCCGGGGCTACACCTTC.

The chain employs TRBV19 and TRBJ1-5, with D perhaps matching TRBD1 (5 bases). The germline V gene encodes CDR1 LNHDA and CDR2 SQIVND (reference sequence). The V end lost 4 bases, the J end lost 0 bases, and 10 bases lay between the germline ends. The CDR3 totals 15 residues. CDR3 DNA: TGTGCCAGTAGTAAACGGGGGACTAGCAATCAGCCCCAGCATTTT. Amino acids: CASSKRGTSNQPQHF.

This clone was detected a few times. The chain carries TRBV29-1 and TRBJ1-4; TRBD1 is a possible D gene (6 bases). The germline V gene encodes CDR1 SQVTM and CDR2 ANQGSEA. Trimming took off 4 bases at V and 5 bases at J, with 14 bases between the two ends. The CDR3 is made up of 14 amino acids. CDR3 sequence reads: CSVAIQGGNEKLFF. Written as DNA, the CDR3 is TGCAGCGTTGCGATACAGGGTGGGAATGAAAAACTGTTTTTT.

The chain combines TRBV27 with TRBJ2-3; D perhaps matches TRBD1 (6 bases). Germline loops: CDR1 MNHEY, CDR2 SMNVEV (reference sequence). V dropped 7 bases and J dropped 3 bases, with 11 bases sitting between them. This CDR3 is 13 amino acids long. The CDR3 is CASTPDSTDTQYF. CDR3 coding DNA: TGTGCCAGCACCCCGGACAGTACAGATACGCAGTATTTT.

The chain combines TRBV28 with TRBJ1-1; a possible D gene is TRBD1 (5 bases). This CDR3 spans 13 amino acids. V was clipped by 4 bases and J by 4 bases, with 10 bases between them. Germline assignment: CDR1 MDHEN and CDR2 SYDVKM. CDR3 bases: TGTGCCAGCAGTTCAGGGTATACCACTGAAGCTTTCTTT. This encodes CASSSGYTTEAFF. The complete variable domain, with remaining parts taken from reference TRBV28 and TRBJ1-1, reads DVKVTQSSRYLVKRTGEKVFLECVQDMDHENMFWYRQDPGLGLRLIYFSYDVKMKEKGDIPEGYSVSREKKERFSLILESASTNQTSMYLCASSSGYTTEAFFGQGTRLTVV.

A few counts support this clone. J is TRBJ1-4 and V is TRBV4-3; D remains ambiguous. The CDR3 sequence is 16 residues long. V was trimmed by 0 bases and J by 7 bases, leaving 15 bases between them. Germline V gives CDR1 LGHNA, CDR2 YSLEER. CDR3 loop: CASSQDRPQVGEKLFF. CDR3 sequence (DNA): TGCGCCAGCAGCCAAGATCGTCCCCAGGTTGGTGAAAAACTGTTTTTT.

The chain is built from TRBV27 and TRBJ2-1, with TRBD2 as a possible D gene (7 bases). Looked up from germline, CDR1 is MNHEY and CDR2 is SMNVEV (reference sequence). V was shortened by 6 bases and J by 7 bases, with 28 bases between the two germline ends. This CDR3 is 18 amino acids long. The CDR3 DNA reads as TGTGCCAGCAGGTATAAACAGGGAGGACTAGGAGTGGGAAATGAGCAGTTCTTC. As protein: CASRYKQGGLGVGNEQFF.

This chain connects TRBV7-8 to TRBJ2-7; 8 bases line up with TRBD1. The V and J ends lost 4 bases and 2 bases, in that order; junction bases with no gene match: 7. Looked up from germline, CDR1 is SGHVS and CDR2 is FQNEAQ. There are 15 residues in the CDR3. The CDR3 is CASSSRDRNAYEQYF. The CDR3 DNA reads as TGTGCCAGCAGCTCCCGGGACAGGAATGCCTACGAGCAGTACTTC.

This clone was seen many times. The chain combines TRBV7-8 with TRBJ1-2; 8 positions agree with TRBD1. The germline gives CDR1 SGHVS, CDR2 FQNEAQ. V lost 3 bases and J lost 7; bases outside the gene matches: 7. CDR3 length: 14 amino acids. The CDR3 sequence is CASSFGQGGVGYTF. CDR3 in DNA: TGTGCCAGCAGCTTCGGACAGGGAGGGGTTGGCTACACCTTC.

The chain has TRBV9 and TRBJ2-1, with D uncertain. Per germline, CDR1 SGDLS and CDR2 YYNGEE. The germline V and J ends were trimmed by 2 bases and 2 bases, with 5 bases remaining between them. The CDR3 is 13 amino acids. The CDR3 spells CASSVSPYNEQFF. The CDR3 coding sequence is TGTGCCAGCAGCGTCTCCCCCTACAATGAGCAGTTCTTC.